The rows below give T cell receptor beta chains drawn from one sample of a study of blood T cells in healthy people across ages. TCRdb independently ran MiXCR on the 5' RACE reads; one entry per CDR3 protein. The sample contains 1.5 million to 2 million distinct CDR3 sequences, roughly 30% of which appear only once. Sequencing was carried out using blood. These receptors all stem from a woman aged 25-40 years in good health. Each CDR3 is given with its conserved first and last residue. D genes are given only for firm matches. Expanded clones are given a class, and other clones once, few, many or no size at all.

-,-,TRBV11-2,14,TRBJ2-5,TGTGCCAGCAGCTTAGGGGTCGGGTTTCGAGAGCAGTACTTC,CASSLGVGFREQYF
-,TRBD2,TRBV10-1,16,TRBJ2-1,TGCGCCAGCAGTGACCGGACTAGCGGGCTTTACAATGAGCAGTTCTTC,CASSDRTSGLYNEQFF
-,-,TRBV7-6,16,TRBJ2-3,TGTGCCAGCAGCTTAATCGCACGACGAAGCACAGATACGCAGTATTTT,CASSLIARRSTDTQYF
-,TRBD1,TRBV4-1,16,TRBJ2-3,TGCGCCAGCAGCCAACAGACAGGGTATCGGGTTGATACGCAGTATTTT,CASSQQTGYRVDTQYF
-,-,TRBV11-2,18,TRBJ2-3,TGTGCCAGCAGCTTAGGTGTCAGGGCGGGCTCTAGCACAGATACGCAGTATTTT,CASSLGVRAGSSTDTQYF
few,-,TRBV3-1,14,TRBJ1-4,TGTGCCAGCAGTCTCCATTCTTTGAATGAAAAACTGTTTTTT,CASSLHSLNEKLFF
-,-,TRBV2,17,TRBJ2-1,TGTGCCAGCAGTCGAAGGGGCGGGGGCAACTCCTACAATGAGCAGTTCTTC,CASSRRGGGNSYNEQFF
-,-,TRBV9,14,TRBJ2-2,TGTGCCAGCAGCGGCCTGAGGGGGACCGGGGAGCTGTTTTTT,CASSGLRGTGELFF
many,-,TRBV18,14,TRBJ1-5,TGTGCCAGCAGTCCACAGGGAAGCAATCAGCCCCAGCATTTT,CASSPQGSNQPQHF
-,-,TRBV28,17,TRBJ2-7,TGTGCCAGCAGCCCCTCTGGCACGGGTAAACTTAGCTACGAGCAGTACTTC,CASSPSGTGKLSYEQYF
-,-,TRBV10-3,13,TRBJ1-4,TGTGCCATCAGTGAGGGGGGTAATGAAAAACTGTTTTTT,CAISEGGNEKLFF
-,TRBD2,TRBV2,16,TRBJ2-5,TGTGCCAGCAGTGGTACCGGGGTAGCGGGAGAAGAGACCCAGTACTTC,CASSGTGVAGEETQYF
-,TRBD1,TRBV29-1,15,TRBJ2-1,TGCAGCGTTGCACAAATGGGACAGGGGAGGAATGAGCAGTTCTTC,CSVAQMGQGRNEQFF
-,-,TRBV20-1,15,TRBJ2-7,TGCAGTGCCGGAAGGGGCTACCTGAGCTCCTACGAGCAGTACTTC,CSAGRGYLSSYEQYF
-,TRBD1,TRBV25-1,16,TRBJ1-2,TGTGCCAGCAGTGCTGGACAGGGAGTAGCTAACTATGGCTACACCTTC,CASSAGQGVANYGYTF
-,TRBD1,TRBV6-2/TRBV6-3,13,TRBJ2-7,TGTGCCAGCACTCGGACAGGCCGGGAAGAGCAGTACTTC,CASTRTGREEQYF
once,TRBD2,TRBV5-1,17,TRBJ2-5,TGCGCCAGCAGCGGCACTAGCGGGGGGGCGAACCAAGAGACCCAGTACTTC,CASSGTSGGANQETQYF
-,TRBD1,TRBV3-1,16,TRBJ1-4,TGTGCCAGCAGCCGCGGACAGGGATTAACTAATGAAAAACTGTTTTTT,CASSRGQGLTNEKLFF
-,TRBD2,TRBV2,17,TRBJ2-7,TGTGCCAGCAGGAAAACATTTGGGCGGGAGCGCTCCTACGAGCAGTACTTC,CASRKTFGRERSYEQYF
few,TRBD1,TRBV12-3/TRBV12-4,19,TRBJ1-5,TGTGCCAGCTCCTCCGCGGACGGACAGGGGGCCGTGAGCAATCAGCCCCAGCATTTT,CASSSADGQGAVSNQPQHF
-,-,TRBV29-1,15,TRBJ2-7,TGCAGCGTTGAAGATCCGGCAGGGTCTGGCTACGAGCAGTACTTC,CSVEDPAGSGYEQYF
-,-,TRBV5-6,15,TRBJ2-7,TGTGCCAGCATGGCAGTGGGACGGTCGTCGCGCGAGCAGTACTTC,CASMAVGRSSREQYF
-,-,TRBV6-1,15,TRBJ1-2,TGTGCCAGCATTAGTGAAGGGGGACGAAGAAGTGGCTACACCTTC,CASISEGGRRSGYTF
-,TRBD1,TRBV3-1,14,TRBJ1-2,TGTGCCAGCAACCGACAGGGCTTTAACTATGGCTACACCTTC,CASNRQGFNYGYTF
-,-,TRBV5-1,15,TRBJ2-1,TGCGCCAGCAGCTTGGCCAGCGTCTCCTACAATGGGCAGTTCTTC,CASSLASVSYNGQFF
many,TRBD2,TRBV5-1,14,TRBJ2-1,TGCGCCAGCAGCTTGGCCGGGGGGTCGGGTGAGCAGTTCTTC,CASSLAGGSGEQFF
few,-,TRBV5-4,18,TRBJ1-2,TGTGCCAGCAGCCAAAGGAAATACATATCAACCTCTCATTATGGCTACACCTTC,CASSQRKYISTSHYGYTF
-,-,TRBV18,14,TRBJ2-7,TGTGCCAGCTCACCTAAGCCCGGAACCTACGAGCAGTACTTC,CASSPKPGTYEQYF
many,-,TRBV15,18,TRBJ2-6,TGTGCCACCAGCAGTCTACGAGACAGCTACTCTGGGGCCAACGTCCTGACTTTC,CATSSLRDSYSGANVLTF
-,-,TRBV5-5,15,TRBJ2-3,TGTGCCAGCAGCCTTGAGAGGGACCCCGGGGATACGCAGTATTTT,CASSLERDPGDTQYF
-,-,TRBV5-1,15,TRBJ1-1,TGCGCCAGCGGGGGTAGGTGGGTTGATAACACTGAAGCTTTCTTT,CASGGRWVDNTEAFF
once,-,TRBV5-5,15,TRBJ2-7,TGTGCCAGCAGCTTCGGGGCTAGCGATATCTACGAGCAGTACTTC,CASSFGASDIYEQYF
many,-,TRBV7-9,17,TRBJ2-7,TGTGCCAGCAGCGGTTCAAAAGTGGCGGGGAAAACCTACGAGCAGTACTTC,CASSGSKVAGKTYEQYF
many,-,TRBV4-1,16,TRBJ2-3,TGCGCCAGCAGCCCTACTACTGGGAGAGACTCAGATACGCAGTATTTT,CASSPTTGRDSDTQYF
many,TRBD2,TRBV28,15,TRBJ2-5,TGTGCCAGCAGTTTTGGGCTAGCGGGATCCGAGACCCAGTACTTC,CASSFGLAGSETQYF
-,TRBD1,TRBV27,15,TRBJ2-5,TGTGCCAGCAGGGGGGGGACAGGGCCGCAAGAGACCCAGTACTTC,CASRGGTGPQETQYF
-,-,TRBV20-1,15,TRBJ2-2,TGCAGTGCCATTCCGGGGGTGGTTGGCACCGGGGAGCGGTTTTTT,CSAIPGVVGTGERFF
-,-,TRBV4-1,13,TRBJ2-1,TGCGCCAGCAGCCAAGTTTACGGTAATGAGCAGTTCTTC,CASSQVYGNEQFF
few,TRBD2,TRBV20-1,14,TRBJ2-5,TGCAGTGCTAGAGATTTAGCGGGGTTAGAGACCCAGTACTTC,CSARDLAGLETQYF
many,TRBD1,TRBV27,15,TRBJ2-1,TGTGCCAGCAGTTTATCCGGGACAGGCCCAAATGAGCAGTTCTTC,CASSLSGTGPNEQFF
many,-,TRBV6-1,11,TRBJ2-7,TGTGCCAGCAGTGAAGTTGGTGAGCAGTACTTC,CASSEVGEQYF
-,-,TRBV11-1,15,TRBJ2-3,TGTGCCAGCAGCTTAGATGCAGTGCCCACAGATACGCAGTATTTT,CASSLDAVPTDTQYF
many,TRBD2,TRBV4-2,18,TRBJ2-3,TGTGCCAGCAGTCGGACTAGCGGGGGGAGGAATGTCGTCGATACGCAGTATTTT,CASSRTSGGRNVVDTQYF
few,-,TRBV7-9,15,TRBJ2-7,TGTGCCAGCAGCTCGCAGCCCACGGGGTCCTACGAGCAGTACTTC,CASSSQPTGSYEQYF
few,TRBD1,TRBV20-1,14,TRBJ2-4,TGCAGTGCGAGCACCGGGACAGGGGGGGACATTCAGTACTTC,CSASTGTGGDIQYF
-,TRBD1,TRBV5-1,20,TRBJ1-5,TGCGCCAGCAGCTTGTCATCCCTACAGGGGGCCACAAATAGCAATCAGCCCCAGCATTTT,CASSLSSLQGATNSNQPQHF
few,-,TRBV11-2,17,TRBJ1-4,TGTGCCAGCAGCTTATGGGGGGTTAGAGCAACTAATGAAAAACTGTTTTTT,CASSLWGVRATNEKLFF